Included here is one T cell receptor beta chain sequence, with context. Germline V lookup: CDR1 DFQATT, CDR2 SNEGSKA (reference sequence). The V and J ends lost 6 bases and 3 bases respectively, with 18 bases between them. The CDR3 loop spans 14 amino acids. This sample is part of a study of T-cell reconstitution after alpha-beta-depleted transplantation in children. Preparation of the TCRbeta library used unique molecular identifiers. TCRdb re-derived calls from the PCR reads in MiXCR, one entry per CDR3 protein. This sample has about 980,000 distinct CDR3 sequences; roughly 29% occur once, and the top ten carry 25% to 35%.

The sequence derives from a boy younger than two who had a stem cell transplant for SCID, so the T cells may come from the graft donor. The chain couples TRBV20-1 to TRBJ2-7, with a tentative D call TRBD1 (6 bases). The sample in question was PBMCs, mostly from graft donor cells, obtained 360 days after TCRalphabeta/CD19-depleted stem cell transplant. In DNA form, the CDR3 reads TGCAGTGCGGGTCCCCGGACAGCCAACTACGAGCAGTACTTC. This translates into CSAGPRTANYEQYF.